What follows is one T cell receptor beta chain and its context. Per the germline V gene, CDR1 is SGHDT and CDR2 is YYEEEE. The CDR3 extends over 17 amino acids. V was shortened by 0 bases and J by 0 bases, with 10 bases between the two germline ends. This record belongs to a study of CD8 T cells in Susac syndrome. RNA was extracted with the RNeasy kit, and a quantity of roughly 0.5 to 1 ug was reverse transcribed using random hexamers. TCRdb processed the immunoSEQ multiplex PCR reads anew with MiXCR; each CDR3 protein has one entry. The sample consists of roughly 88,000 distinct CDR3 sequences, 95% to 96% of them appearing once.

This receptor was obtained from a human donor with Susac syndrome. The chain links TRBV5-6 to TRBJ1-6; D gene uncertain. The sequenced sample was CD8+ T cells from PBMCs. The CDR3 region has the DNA TGTGCCAGCAGCTTGGTACTTACCCACTCCTATAATTCACCCCTCCACTTT. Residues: CASSLVLTHSYNSPLHF.